Listed below are T cell receptor beta chains from one sample, sequenced in a study of T-cell memory formation after mild COVID-19. MiXCR, run by TCRdb on the 5' RACE reads, gives a single entry per CDR3 protein. The sample has some 57,000 distinct CDR3 sequences; over 9% are singletons. The source material was PBMCs or a T cell subset sorted from them (not recorded which). All receptors derive from a man aged 18 to 35 who had mild COVID-19 (a few samples of this study predate the infection). Cell type and time point are not known. CDR3s include the opening cysteine and the closing phenylalanine or tryptophan. A D gene is named only where the DNA matches it firmly. Where a row states a size, it is once, few, many or the class of an expanded clone; other rows omit it.

j_gene | abundance | v_gene | d_gene | CDR3nt | CDR3aa
TRBJ1-4 | few | TRBV7-2 | - | TGTGCCAGCACCTTCGATCACGGTGAAAAACTGTTTTTT | CASTFDHGEKLFF
TRBJ2-7 | few | TRBV7-2 | TRBD1 | TGTGCCAGCAGCTTAAGGGACAGGGTGTTCGACGAGCAGTACTTC | CASSLRDRVFDEQYF
TRBJ2-1 | - | TRBV30 | TRBD1 | TGTGCCTGGAGTCCGGGGACAGGGGGTTCGGATGAGCAGTTCTTC | CAWSPGTGGSDEQFF
TRBJ2-1 | many | TRBV20-1 | - | TGCAGTGCTAGAGTTATCTGGCGGATGAATGAGCAGTTCTTC | CSARVIWRMNEQFF
TRBJ2-2 | - | TRBV5-1 | - | TGCGCCAGCAGCTTGCCGGGACCAGCGAACACCGGGGAGCTGTTTTTT | CASSLPGPANTGELFF
TRBJ1-1 | many | TRBV20-1 | - | TGCAGTGCTAGATCGGGGGGAAGACGGGACACTGAAGCTTTCTTT | CSARSGGRRDTEAFF
TRBJ2-1 | few | TRBV4-2 | - | TGTGCCAGCAGCCCCTTTGCTAGCCGGGACAATGAGCAGTTCTTC | CASSPFASRDNEQFF
TRBJ2-3 | few | TRBV19 | - | TGTGCCAGCGGGGGCTTAACTAGCACAGATACGCAGTATTTT | CASGGLTSTDTQYF
TRBJ2-7 | many | TRBV9 | - | TGTGCCAGCAGCGTAAGACCACGGGACAAGACCTACGAGCAGTACTTC | CASSVRPRDKTYEQYF
TRBJ2-2 | - | TRBV28 | - | TGTGCCAGCAGTTTAGGGACCCGGTTGACCGGGGAGCTGTTTTTT | CASSLGTRLTGELFF
TRBJ2-2 | - | TRBV7-7 | - | TGTGCTAGCAGCAATACAGGGTCCGGGGAGCTGTTTTTT | CASSNTGSGELFF
TRBJ1-1 | - | TRBV6-5 | - | TGTGCCAGCAGAAACGGACAGAACACTGAAGCTTTCTTT | CASRNGQNTEAFF
TRBJ2-1 | - | TRBV19 | - | TGTGCCAGTAGTATTTCGGGGGCTCCTTGGGATGAGCAGTTCTTC | CASSISGAPWDEQFF
TRBJ1-2 | - | TRBV20-1 | - | TGCAGCTGCGTTACCGACCTCTATGGCTACACCTTC | CSCVTDLYGYTF
TRBJ2-7 | few | TRBV7-2 | - | TGTGCCAGCAGAGGTCGGGCACCCTACGAGCAGTACTTC | CASRGRAPYEQYF
TRBJ2-3 | - | TRBV21-1 | - | TGTGCCAGCGGGGGGTGTGGGGATACGCAGTATTTT | CASGGCGDTQYF
TRBJ2-2 | - | TRBV6-1 | - | TGTGCCAGCAGTGAGGGAGGGGGCGCCGGGGAGCTGTTTTTT | CASSEGGGAGELFF
TRBJ1-1 | few | TRBV23-1 | - | TGCGCCAGCAGGCAGGGCCGGAACACTGAAGCTTTCTTT | CASRQGRNTEAFF
TRBJ2-7 | many | TRBV18 | - | TGTGCCAGCTCACCAGGTGTCGGAAGGGGGGGAGACGAGCAGTACTTC | CASSPGVGRGGDEQYF
TRBJ2-4 | many | TRBV3-1 | TRBD2 | TGTGCCAGCAGCGGTCGGGACCGCGGGGGATGGAACATTCAGTACTTC | CASSGRDRGGWNIQYF
TRBJ1-1 | few | TRBV19 | - | TGTGCCAGTAGTATACTCACTGAAGCTTTCTTT | CASSILTEAFF
TRBJ1-2 | - | TRBV5-6 | - | TGTGCCAGCAGCGAGTCGGGGGGATACACCTTC | CASSESGGYTF
TRBJ2-3 | few | TRBV6-2/TRBV6-3 | - | TGTGCCAGCAGTTACTCGAGGACTTCTAGCACAGATACGCAGTATTTT | CASSYSRTSSTDTQYF
TRBJ2-7 | - | TRBV12-3/TRBV12-4 | - | TGTGCCAGCAGTTTAGTAACTGCGCCCTATTCCGAGCAGTACTTC | CASSLVTAPYSEQYF
TRBJ2-7 | - | TRBV6-1 | TRBD1 | TGTGCCAGCAGTGGTCGACAGGGGAGGTACGAGCAGTACTTC | CASSGRQGRYEQYF
TRBJ1-2 | few | TRBV29-1 | - | TGCAGCGTTGATAGGCAGGACGATGTTCACTATGGCTACACCTTC | CSVDRQDDVHYGYTF
TRBJ2-7 | - | TRBV5-1 | - | TGCGCCAGCAGCTTGGTGTCCTACGAGCAGTACTTC | CASSLVSYEQYF
TRBJ2-5 | - | TRBV7-3 | - | TGTGCCAGCAGCTACGGGGGCGGGGAGACCCAGTACTTC | CASSYGGGETQYF
TRBJ2-1 | few | TRBV6-1 | TRBD1 | TGTGCCAGCATTGTGAACCCAGGGGGCGGCCGCTACAATGAGCAGTTCTTC | CASIVNPGGGRYNEQFF
TRBJ2-7 | - | TRBV2 | - | TGTGCCAGCAGTCTCCGACAGGCCGACGAGCAGTACTTC | CASSLRQADEQYF
TRBJ1-5 | - | TRBV27 | TRBD1 | TGTGCCAGCAGTTTGCAGGGGGCGACTCAGCCCCAGCATTTT | CASSLQGATQPQHF
TRBJ1-5 | - | TRBV4-1 | TRBD1 | TGCGCCAGCAGCCAAGACTGGGGACAGTTTTATCAGCCCCAGCATTTT | CASSQDWGQFYQPQHF
TRBJ2-3 | many | TRBV5-1 | - | TGCGCCAGCAGCTTGGGGGCCCGGGGCGACACGCAGTATTTT | CASSLGARGDTQYF
TRBJ1-2 | - | TRBV4-3 | - | TGCGCCAGCAGCCAAGACTCAGAGAGTAGCTATGGCTACACCTTC | CASSQDSESSYGYTF
TRBJ2-1 | few | TRBV24-1 | TRBD2 | TGTGCCACCAGTGATCCGGGACTAGCGGGTGGGGATGAGCAGTTCTTC | CATSDPGLAGGDEQFF
TRBJ2-3 | many | TRBV30 | - | TGTGCCTGGAGGTCCAGCTATAGCACAGATACGCAGTATTTT | CAWRSSYSTDTQYF
TRBJ2-7 | many | TRBV5-6 | - | TGTGCCAGCAGCTTGGACAGAACCTACGAGCAGTACTTC | CASSLDRTYEQYF
TRBJ2-3 | few | TRBV20-1 | - | TGCAGTGCAATCTGGGACGGGGGCACGGATACGCAGTATTTT | CSAIWDGGTDTQYF
TRBJ1-5 | few | TRBV5-5 | - | TGTGCCAGCAGCTTACTCGGGACCGCCGGTCAGCCCCAGCATTTT | CASSLLGTAGQPQHF
TRBJ2-2 | many | TRBV7-6 | - | TGTGCCAGCAGCTTAGCGGGACAAGGGGAGCTGTTTTTT | CASSLAGQGELFF
TRBJ1-1 | few | TRBV27 | - | TGTGCCAGCAGAAAGGAGATCAACACTGAAGCTTTCTTT | CASRKEINTEAFF
TRBJ2-7 | many | TRBV5-4 | - | TGTGCCAGCAGCTCGGAAGGGGACGAGCAGTACTTC | CASSSEGDEQYF